A selection of T cell receptor beta chains follows, all from one sample in a study of blood T cell repertoires in COVID-19. TCRdb's table, derived via immunoSEQ multiplex PCR, lists solely in-frame clones and lacks some. The sample shows 250,000 to 300,000 clones, about nine tenths of them seen only once. Sequencing was carried out using peripheral blood. The receptors were gathered from a woman in her twenties or thirties with COVID-19, enrolled during active disease. CDR3s include the opening cysteine and the closing phenylalanine or tryptophan. The D gene is left open where the match is weak. Size tells how often a clone was seen (once, few, many) or the class of an expanded clone, and some rows leave it out.

d_gene | j_gene | abundance | len | v_gene | CDR3aa | CDR3nt
- | TRBJ2-2 | once | 16 | TRBV18 | CASSPPGQWGAGELFF | TGTGCCAGCTCACCACCAGGACAATGGGGTGCCGGGGAGCTGTTTTTT
- | TRBJ2-3 | - | 15 | TRBV9 | CASSVEWPGADTQYF | TGTGCCAGCAGCGTAGAGTGGCCGGGAGCAGATACGCAGTATTTT
TRBD1 | TRBJ2-1 | - | 11 | TRBV2 | CASRQGNEQFF | TGTGCCAGCAGACAGGGGAATGAGCAGTTCTTC
TRBD1 | TRBJ2-7 | - | 15 | TRBV3-1/TRBV3-2 | CASSQLQGASYEQYF | TGTGCCAGCAGCCAACTCCAGGGGGCTTCCTACGAGCAGTACTTC
- | TRBJ1-6 | - | 15 | TRBV28 | CATSKSSGHNSPLHF | TGTGCCACCTCAAAAAGCAGTGGGCATAATTCACCCCTCCACTTT
TRBD1 | TRBJ2-7 | - | 16 | TRBV27 | CASSLLAVRQGSEQYF | TGTGCCAGCAGTTTATTGGCCGTCAGACAGGGTAGTGAGCAGTACTTC
- | TRBJ2-3 | - | 14 | TRBV2 | CASSGGTHTDTQYF | TGTGCCAGCAGTGGCGGGACCCACACAGATACGCAGTATTTT
TRBD1 | TRBJ1-6 | few | 14 | TRBV2 | CASSEGQGNSPLHF | TGTGCCAGCAGTGAAGGACAGGGAAATTCACCCCTCCACTTT
- | TRBJ2-7 | once | 15 | TRBV25-1 | CASSESRGRAYEQYF | TGTGCCAGCAGTGAATCCCGTGGCAGGGCCTACGAGCAGTACTTC
- | TRBJ2-6 | - | 19 | TRBV19 | CASSIDRGRVVSGANVLTF | TGTGCCAGTAGTATAGACCGGGGAAGGGTGGTGTCTGGGGCCAACGTCCTGACTTTC
- | TRBJ1-5 | - | 14 | TRBV9 | CASSVDSQNQPQHF | TGTGCCAGCAGCGTAGACAGCCAGAATCAGCCCCAGCATTTT
- | TRBJ1-1 | - | 13 | TRBV19 | CASSINGNTEAFF | TGTGCCAGTAGTATCAACGGGAACACTGAAGCTTTCTTT
TRBD1 | TRBJ1-6 | - | 15 | TRBV30 | CAWSLDREGNSPLHF | TGTGCCTGGAGTCTTGACAGGGAAGGAAATTCACCCCTCCACTTT
TRBD1 | TRBJ1-1 | - | 15 | TRBV19 | CASTGPTGGWTEAFF | TGTGCCAGTACCGGGCCGACAGGGGGTTGGACTGAAGCTTTCTTT
TRBD2 | TRBJ2-5 | - | 15 | TRBV5-1 | CASSYSGGDEETQYF | TGCGCCAGCAGCTACAGCGGGGGGGACGAAGAGACCCAGTACTTC
TRBD1 | TRBJ1-1 | - | 15 | TRBV19 | CASRPREGGFTEAFF | TGTGCCAGTAGGCCAAGGGAAGGGGGCTTCACTGAAGCTTTCTTT
- | TRBJ2-7 | - | 13 | TRBV9 | CASSVEGSYEQYF | TGTGCCAGCAGCGTAGAGGGGTCCTACGAGCAGTACTTC
- | TRBJ2-5 | - | 17 | TRBV2 | CASSDIFGQANQETQYF | TGTGCCAGCAGTGACATTTTTGGCCAGGCTAACCAAGAGACCCAGTACTTC
TRBD1 | TRBJ1-5 | - | 15 | TRBV18 | CASSPGQGAPWPQHF | TGTGCCAGCTCACCGGGACAGGGGGCCCCTTGGCCCCAGCATTTT
TRBD2 | TRBJ2-5 | - | 16 | TRBV11-2 | CASSFTGTSVNKTQYF | TGTGCCAGCAGCTTTACCGGGACTAGCGTGAACAAGACCCAGTACTTC
- | TRBJ1-6 | - | 14 | TRBV30 | CAWSVGGEHSPLHF | TGTGCCTGGAGTGTAGGGGGGGAGCACTCACCCCTCCACTTT
- | TRBJ2-2 | - | 16 | TRBV21-1 | CASSNRTGERTGELFF | TGTGCCAGCAGCAACAGGACAGGGGAGCGTACCGGGGAGCTGTTTTTT
- | TRBJ1-2 | - | 12 | TRBV12-3/TRBV12-4 | CASSLKRYGYTF | TGTGCCAGCAGTTTAAAACGGTATGGCTACACCTTC
- | TRBJ1-2 | - | 13 | TRBV5-4 | CASSFQGDYGYTF | TGTGCCAGCAGCTTTCAAGGGGACTATGGCTACACCTTC